Given below is one TCR beta chain in context. Its antigen is not identified. Germline values: CDR1 MGHRA, CDR2 YSYEKL. This CDR3 is 17 amino acids long. J gave up 5 bases and V 5 bases, and 9 bases lay outside the gene matches. Primers for the PCR totalled 60 Vbeta and 13 Jbeta. Sequencing was performed with immunoSEQ multiplex PCR; in TCRdb, only in-frame clones are kept and a portion is missing. Of over 110,000 clones in the sample, around 80% were seen once. The entry originates in a study of cytomegalovirus exposure and HLA in healthy donors. The study, taken as a whole, reports: The availability of immune exposure information extended only to CMV serostatus.

The sample comprised PBMCs. The receptor was isolated from a woman aged 60-75 years in good health and CMV-seropositive. The chain carries TRBV4-1 and TRBJ2-5; TRBD2 matches 15 bases. The CDR3 loop is CASSFGLAGGSGETQYF. CDR3 DNA: TGCGCCAGCAGCTTTGGACTAGCGGGAGGGTCGGGGGAGACCCAGTACTTC.